The present TCR beta chain was sequenced within a study of CD8 T cells in Susac syndrome. When the RNA was reverse transcribed, random hexamers were used with an input of about 0.5 to 1 ug. An immunoSEQ multiplex PCR generated amplified TCR beta CDR3 products spanning 54 Vbeta and 13 Jbeta. TCRdb itself ran the immunoSEQ multiplex PCR reads through MiXCR, one entry per CDR3 protein. The table records 160,000 or so distinct CDR3 sequences, 85% to 95% of them present only once. Deletions cut 0 bases from V and 1 base from J, with 8 bases between. CDR1 is PRHDT, CDR2 FYEKMQ, per germline (reference sequence). CDR3 length equals 15 residues. TEMRA cells were FACS-enriched, with CD8+ and CD4+ T cells isolated negatively.

The receptor was isolated from a human donor with multiple sclerosis. The sequencing sample was made of CD8+ T cells from PBMCs. The chain carries TRBV13 and TRBJ2-3; tentatively, D is TRBD2 (5 bases). This CDR3 is CASSLGGAGTDTQYF. DNA of the CDR3: TGTGCCAGCAGCTTAGGCGGAGCGGGCACAGATACGCAGTATTTT. Supplemented by reference TRBV13 and TRBJ2-3, the full variable domain reads AAGVIQSPRHLIKEKRETATLKCYPIPRHDTVYWYQQGPGQDPQFLISFYEKMQSDKGSIPDRFSAQQFSDYHSELNMSSLELGDSALYFCASSLGGAGTDTQYFGPGTRLTVL.